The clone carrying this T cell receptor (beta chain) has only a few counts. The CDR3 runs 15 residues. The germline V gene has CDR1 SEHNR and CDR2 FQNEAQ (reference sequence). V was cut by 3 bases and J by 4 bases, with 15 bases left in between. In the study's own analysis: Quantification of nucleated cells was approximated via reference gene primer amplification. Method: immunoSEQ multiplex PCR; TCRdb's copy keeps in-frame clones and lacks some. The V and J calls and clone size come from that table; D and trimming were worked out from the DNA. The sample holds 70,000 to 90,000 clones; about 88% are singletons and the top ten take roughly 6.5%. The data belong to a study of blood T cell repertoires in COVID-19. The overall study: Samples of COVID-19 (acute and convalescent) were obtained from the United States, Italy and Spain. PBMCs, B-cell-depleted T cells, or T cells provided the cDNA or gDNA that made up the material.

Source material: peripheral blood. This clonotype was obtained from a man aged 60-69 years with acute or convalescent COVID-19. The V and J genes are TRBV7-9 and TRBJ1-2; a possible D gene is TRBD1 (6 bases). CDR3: CASSLDRGLGYGYTF. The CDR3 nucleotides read TGTGCCAGCAGCTTGGATAGGGGGTTGGGCTATGGCTACACCTTC.